This TCR beta chain stems from a study of cytomegalovirus exposure and HLA in healthy donors. General observations from the study: Common viral pathogens seemed, in a later analysis, to connect with several of the most significant clusters. The majority of CMV-associated TCR beta chains were reported as apparently HLA-restricted in a later analysis. With later analysis, a missense DCLRE1C variant became linked to TCR beta V- and J-gene trimming. Sequencing likely produced, as an artifact, a cluster of highly shared sequence variants.

The CDR3 length is 12 residues. V dropped 4 bases and J dropped 4 bases, with 8 bases sitting between them. Germline lookup yields CDR1 KGHSH and CDR2 LQKENI. It was with 60 Vbeta and 13 Jbeta primers that the PCR ran. Assay: immunoSEQ multiplex PCR; the TCRdb copy retains only in-frame clones and omits some. Listed are roughly 60,000 clones; around 2.1% falls within the top ten. In regard to this clone: Antigen specificity is unknown.

This sequence was found in a woman aged 18-29 years in good health and CMV-seronegative. Sequenced material: PBMCs. The genes are TRBV18 and TRBJ2-7, with D possibly TRBD2 on 5 matching bases. In DNA form, the CDR3 reads TGTGCCAGCTCACAAGACTATTACGAGCAGTACTTC. Translating gives CASSQDYYEQYF.